This is a list of T cell receptor beta chains from one sample in a study of long-term antiretroviral therapy in people with HIV. TCRdb's table, derived via immunoSEQ multiplex PCR, lists solely in-frame clones and lacks some. There are tens of thousands of clones in the sample; approximately 80% occur only once, and approximately 7.8% lies in the top ten. Sequencing was performed on unsorted PBMCs, taken 0.3 years after starting antiretroviral therapy. The source of these receptors is a man aged 35-49 years with HIV. Both conserved end residues are part of each CDR3.

length: 16; V: TRBV7-9; CDR3: CASSRTGLGVNEKLFF
length: 13; V: TRBV30; CDR3: CAWSVRLAGEQYF
length: 14; V: TRBV2; CDR3: CASSDRGTGNTIYF
length: 15; V: TRBV19; CDR3: CASSMTARRAYEQYF
length: 17; V: TRBV7-8; CDR3: CASSLYPGQPSSYEQYF
length: 17; V: TRBV15; CDR3: CATSRSLAASNTGELFF
length: 17; V: TRBV19; CDR3: CASSRGLAGPNTGELFF
length: 15; V: TRBV19; CDR3: CASIGYRTSGDTQYF
length: 14; V: TRBV4-3; CDR3: CASSQGTSYNEQFF
length: 16; V: TRBV5-4; CDR3: CASSTPAGGFQETQYF
length: 15; V: TRBV10-3; CDR3: CAISEGTGSYNEQFF
length: 15; V: TRBV28; CDR3: CASSLEVYSNQPQHF
length: 16; V: TRBV28; CDR3: CASSFPRQGGNNEQFF
length: 16; V: TRBV27; CDR3: CASSLTPGQGFYGYTF
length: 16; V: TRBV27; CDR3: CASRNSGGVNTGELFF
length: 14; V: TRBV28; CDR3: CASSTGGSLYEQYF
length: 14; V: TRBV28; CDR3: CASRTLAESYEQYF
length: 15; V: TRBV2; CDR3: CASSGLAGTADTQYF
length: 17; V: TRBV25-1; CDR3: CASSVILRGDGYNEQFF
length: 15; V: TRBV27; CDR3: CASRLQGATNEKLFF
length: 12; V: TRBV4-3; CDR3: CASSRGGAEAFF
length: 15; V: TRBV7-2; CDR3: CASSPSGVWSYEQYF
length: 15; V: TRBV27; CDR3: CASSRDRVNTGELFF
length: 14; V: TRBV5-4; CDR3: CASSLDRRTDTQYF
length: 14; V: TRBV9; CDR3: CASSVGGGQDTQYF
length: 15; V: TRBV19; CDR3: CASSRPLPANTEAFF
length: 15; V: TRBV2; CDR3: CARHVNRVRGWAQHF
length: 13; V: TRBV7-2; CDR3: CASSYGGQETQYF
length: 15; V: TRBV2; CDR3: CASRSGGVNTGELFF
length: 15; V: TRBV4-3; CDR3: CASSTSGPSRTEAFF
length: 12; V: TRBV7-9; CDR3: CASSEGSYEQYF
length: 14; V: TRBV11-2; CDR3: CASSLEAGGDEQYF
length: 15; V: TRBV7-9; CDR3: CASSPTPDSSYEQYF
length: 15; V: TRBV6-5; CDR3: CASSSLGGDNQPQHF
length: 16; V: TRBV21-1; CDR3: CASSITTSSSYNEQFF
length: 15; V: TRBV10-3; CDR3: CAISDLARGQETQYF
length: 15; V: TRBV5-1; CDR3: CASSLGGIAYNEQFF
length: 14; V: TRBV29-1; CDR3: CSVDLAGGPDTQYF
length: 15; V: TRBV18; CDR3: CASSPPPYLNTEAFF
length: 16; V: TRBV1; CDR3: CTSSHLGGQGHQPQHF
length: 14; V: TRBV7-6; CDR3: CASSDPGQRFGYTF
length: 15; V: TRBV7-8; CDR3: CASSLARGPGSGYTF
length: 13; V: TRBV27; CDR3: CASSPRGISGAFF
length: 14; V: TRBV7-6; CDR3: CASSLVQGDNEQFF
length: 11; V: TRBV20-1; CDR3: CSADPPTEAFF
length: 12; V: TRBV10-3; CDR3: CAISGKNTEAFF
length: 16; V: TRBV5-1; CDR3: CASSSAPSGTYNEQFF
length: 14; V: TRBV5-4; CDR3: CASSSWDQRYEQYF
length: 13; V: TRBV9; CDR3: CASRGGAYNEQFF
length: 15; V: TRBV27; CDR3: CASSSGLFFSGELFF
length: 16; V: TRBV5-1; CDR3: CASSSSSGGNLGTQYF
length: 21; V: TRBV28; CDR3: CASPPGRTGGATSGRAGEQFF
length: 13; V: TRBV7-3; CDR3: CASSLSGLDTQYF